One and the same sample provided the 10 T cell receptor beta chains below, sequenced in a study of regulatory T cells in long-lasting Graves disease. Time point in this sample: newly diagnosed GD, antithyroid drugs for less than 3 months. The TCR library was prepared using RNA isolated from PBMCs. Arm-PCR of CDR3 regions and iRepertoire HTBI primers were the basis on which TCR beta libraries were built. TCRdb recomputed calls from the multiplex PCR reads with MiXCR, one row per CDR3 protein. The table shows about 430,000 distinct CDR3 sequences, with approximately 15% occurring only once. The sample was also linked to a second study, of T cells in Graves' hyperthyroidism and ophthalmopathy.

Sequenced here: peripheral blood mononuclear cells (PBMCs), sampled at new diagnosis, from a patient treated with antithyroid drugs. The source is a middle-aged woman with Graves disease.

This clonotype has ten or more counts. CDR3 in DNA: TGTGCCAGTAGTCCTCAGGGGGATGGCTACACCTTC. This gives the protein CASSPQGDGYTF. The chain uses TRBV19 and TRBJ1-2; 7 bases are a match to TRBD1. Germline V lookup: CDR1 LNHDA, CDR2 SQIVND (reference sequence). V was clipped by 5 bases and J by 6 bases; unmatched bases: 3. The CDR3 loop spans 12 amino acids. The whole variable domain, filled in from reference TRBV19 and TRBJ1-2, reads DGGITQSPKYLFRKEGQNVTLSCEQNLNHDAMYWYRQDPGQGLRLIYYSQIVNDFQKGDIAEGYSVSREKKESFPLTVTSAQKNPTAFYLCASSPQGDGYTFGSGTRLTVV.

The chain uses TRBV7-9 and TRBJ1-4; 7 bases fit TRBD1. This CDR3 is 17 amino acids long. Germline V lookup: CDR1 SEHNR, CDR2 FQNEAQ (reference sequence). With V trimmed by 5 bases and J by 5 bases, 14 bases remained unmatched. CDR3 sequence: CASSPGTASALNEKLFF. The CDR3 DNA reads TGTGCCAGCAGCCCCGGGACAGCCTCGGCCTTGAATGAAAAACTGTTTTTT.

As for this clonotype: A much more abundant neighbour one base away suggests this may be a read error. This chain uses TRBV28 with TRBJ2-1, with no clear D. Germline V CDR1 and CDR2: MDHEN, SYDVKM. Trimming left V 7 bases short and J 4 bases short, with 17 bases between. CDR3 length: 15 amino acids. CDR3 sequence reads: CASNPQWSRYNEQFF. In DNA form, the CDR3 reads TGTGCCAGCAATCCCCAGTGGAGTCGATACAATGAGCAGTTCTTC.

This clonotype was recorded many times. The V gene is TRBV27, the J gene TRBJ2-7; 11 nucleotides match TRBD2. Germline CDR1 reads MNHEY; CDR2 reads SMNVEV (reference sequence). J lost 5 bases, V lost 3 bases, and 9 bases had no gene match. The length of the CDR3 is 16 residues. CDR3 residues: CASSLVGLAGGNEQYF. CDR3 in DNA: TGTGCCAGCAGTTTGGTGGGGCTAGCGGGAGGAAACGAGCAGTACTTC.

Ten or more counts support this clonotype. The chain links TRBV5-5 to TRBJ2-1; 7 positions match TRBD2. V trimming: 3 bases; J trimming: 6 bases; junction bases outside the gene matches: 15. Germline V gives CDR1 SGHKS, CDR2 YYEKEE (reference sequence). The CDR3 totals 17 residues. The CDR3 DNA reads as TGTGCCAGCAGCTGGACCCCCGCTAGCGGAATATCCAATGAGCAGTTCTTC. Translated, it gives CASSWTPASGISNEQFF.

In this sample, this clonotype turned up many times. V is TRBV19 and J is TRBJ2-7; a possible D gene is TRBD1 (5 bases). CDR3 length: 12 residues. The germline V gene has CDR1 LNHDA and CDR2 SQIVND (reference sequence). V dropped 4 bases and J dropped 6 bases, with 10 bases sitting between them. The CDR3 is CASSTGAGEQYF. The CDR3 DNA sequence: TGTGCCAGTAGTACTGGGGCTGGCGAGCAGTACTTC.

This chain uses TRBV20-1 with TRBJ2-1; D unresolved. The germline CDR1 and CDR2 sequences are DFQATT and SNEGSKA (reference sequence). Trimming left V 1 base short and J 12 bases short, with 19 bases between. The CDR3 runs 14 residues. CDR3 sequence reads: CSARGVRQAKGQFF. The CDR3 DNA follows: TGCAGTGCTAGAGGCGTCCGACAAGCGAAAGGGCAGTTCTTC.

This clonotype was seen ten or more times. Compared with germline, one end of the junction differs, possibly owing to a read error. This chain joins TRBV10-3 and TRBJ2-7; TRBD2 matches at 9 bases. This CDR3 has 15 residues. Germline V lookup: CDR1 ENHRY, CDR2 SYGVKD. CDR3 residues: CAISDLAGSSYGQYF. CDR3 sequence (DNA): TGTGCCATCAGTGATCTAGCGGGGAGCTCCTACGGGCAGTACTTC.

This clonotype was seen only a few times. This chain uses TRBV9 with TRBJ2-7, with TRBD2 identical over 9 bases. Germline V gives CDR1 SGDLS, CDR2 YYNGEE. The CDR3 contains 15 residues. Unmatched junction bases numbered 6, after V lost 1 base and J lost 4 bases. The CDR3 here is CASSVLRGLAYEQYF. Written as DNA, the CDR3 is TGTGCCAGCAGCGTATTAAGGGGACTAGCTTACGAGCAGTACTTC.

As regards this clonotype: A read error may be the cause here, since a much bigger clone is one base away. CDR3 in amino acids: CAISEFPENTEASF. CDR3 bases: TGTGCCATCAGTGAATTCCCAGAGAACACTGAAGCTTCCTTT. This chain uses TRBV10-3 with TRBJ1-1; no clear D gene. The CDR3 covers 14 residues. CDR1 and CDR2 from the germline V gene are ENHRY and SYGVKD.